These 8 T cell receptor beta chains were all obtained from the same sample, sequenced in a study of cytomegalovirus exposure and HLA in healthy donors. It was with 60 Vbeta and 13 Jbeta primers that the PCR ran. The table came from immunoSEQ multiplex PCR; TCRdb's copy has only in-frame clones and leaves some out. The data hold around 150,000 clones, with approximately 75% observed a single time. Source material: PBMCs. All receptors come from a man in his forties or fifties in good health and CMV-seropositive.

The V call is TRBV27, the J call TRBJ2-7, with D tentatively TRBD2 (7 bases). The V and J ends lost 7 bases and 0 bases respectively, with 13 bases between them. The CDR3 has 14 amino acids. Germline V gene data show CDR1 as MNHEY and CDR2 as SMNVEV (reference sequence). The CDR3, as DNA: TGTGCCAGCACCCGGGGGGCGGGCTCCTACGAGCAGTACTTC. It codes for CASTRGAGSYEQYF.

This clone was observed a single time. V usage is TRBV29-1 and J usage is TRBJ2-1; the match to TRBD2 covers 11 bases. The germline gives CDR1 SQVTM, CDR2 ANQGSEA. The V and J ends lost 8 bases and 0 bases, in that order; junction bases with no gene match: 12. The CDR3 sequence is 17 residues long. As DNA, the CDR3 is TGCAGCTTGCAAGGGACTAGCGGAGCAGTCTCCTACAATGAGCAGTTCTTC. Translating it yields CSLQGTSGAVSYNEQFF.

V is TRBV2 and J is TRBJ1-2; no firm D call. V was shortened by 0 bases and J by 7 bases, with 9 bases between the two germline ends. The germline V gene has CDR1 SNHLY and CDR2 FYNNEI. The CDR3 is 13 amino acids. The CDR3 nucleotides read TGTGCCAGCAGTGAAGCAAGCGGGGTTGGCTACACCTTC. This gives the protein CASSEASGVGYTF.

This clone was counted only a few times. V usage is TRBV4-2 and J usage is TRBJ2-7, with 10 bases identical to TRBD2. After removal of 4 bases from V and 3 bases from J, the junction contained 12 bases not matched to a gene. The V gene's germline CDR1 is LGHNA and CDR2 YNFKEQ. The CDR3 runs 17 residues. The CDR3 reads CASSPGSGRAKNYEQYF. Here the CDR3 DNA reads TGTGCCAGCAGCCCCGGAAGCGGGAGGGCCAAGAACTACGAGCAGTACTTC.

The CDR3 nucleotides read TGTGCCAGCTCACGGACTGGAGAGGGTCAGCCCCAGCATTTT. Protein product: CASSRTGEGQPQHF. This chain joins TRBV18 and TRBJ1-5; the D is unclear. The length of the CDR3 is 14 residues. The V gene's germline CDR1 is KGHSH and CDR2 LQKENI. V lost 4 bases and J 6 bases, leaving 13 bases between the germline ends.

CDR3 protein: CASSFERLSYEQYF. The CDR3 nucleotides are TGTGCCAGCAGCTTTGAGCGGCTATCCTACGAGCAGTACTTC. The chain recombines TRBV7-2 with TRBJ2-7; D perhaps matches TRBD2 (5 bases). The CDR3 covers 14 residues. CDR1 and CDR2 (germline): SGHTA, FQGNSA. The V and J ends lost 3 bases and 1 base respectively, with 10 bases between them. The full variable domain, in which reference TRBV7-2 and TRBJ2-7 provide the parts outside the CDR3, is GAGVSQSPSNKVTEKGKDVELRCDPISGHTALYWYRQSLGQGLEFLIYFQGNSAPDKSGLPSDRFSAERTGGSVSTLTIQRTQQEDSAVYLCASSFERLSYEQYFGPGTRLTVT.

V gene TRBV15 combines with J gene TRBJ1-2, with 8 bases aligning to TRBD1. Germline V gene lookup returns CDR1 LNHNV and CDR2 YYDKDF (reference sequence). This CDR3 comprises 15 residues. The V segment lost 5 bases and the J segment 5 bases; nucleotides outside the gene matches: 10. The CDR3 reads CATSFRTGTRYGYTF. The CDR3 DNA follows: TGTGCCACCAGCTTCAGGACAGGGACGAGGTATGGCTACACCTTC. Based on the CDR3 plus reference TRBV15 and TRBJ1-2, the full variable domain is DAMVIQNPRYQVTQFGKPVTLSCSQTLNHNVMYWYQQKSSQAPKLLFHYYDKDFNNEADTPDNFQSRRPNTSFCFLDIRSPGLGDTAMYLCATSFRTGTRYGYTFGSGTRLTVV.

V and J are TRBV27 and TRBJ1-4; D not certain. With 5 bases removed from V and 0 bases from J, the gap between germline ends came to 10 bases. The germline V gene encodes CDR1 MNHEY and CDR2 SMNVEV (reference sequence). The length of the CDR3 is 15 residues. CDR3 protein: CASSPFGATNEKLFF. In DNA form, the CDR3 reads TGTGCCAGCAGTCCTTTCGGAGCAACTAATGAAAAACTGTTTTTT.